Below are 18 T cell receptor beta chains sequenced from a single sample in a study of cytomegalovirus exposure and HLA in healthy donors. Primers: 60 Vbeta forward and 13 Jbeta reverse. The assay was immunoSEQ multiplex PCR, and TCRdb's table has in-frame clones only and misses some. In the table there are approximately 100,000 clones, 80% to 90% of which are singletons. Sequenced input: PBMCs. Every receptor here comes from a man between 50 and 59 years old in good health and CMV-seronegative.

This rearrangement joins TRBV10-1 to TRBJ1-1, with a possible D match to TRBD1 (5 bases). Per the germline V gene, CDR1 is WNHNN and CDR2 is SYGVQD (reference sequence). The CDR3 totals 16 residues. Trimming pared 5 bases from V and 1 base from J, leaving 17 bases between. The DNA of the CDR3 is TGCGCCAGCAGTCTATTCAGGGAGGCGAGGAACACTGAAGCTTTCTTT. It encodes CASSLFREARNTEAFF.

The chain links TRBV6-1 to TRBJ1-1, with D uncertain. The germline V gene encodes CDR1 MNHNS and CDR2 SASEGT. The CDR3 loop spans 11 amino acids. Deletions cut 1 base from V and 13 bases from J, with 10 bases between. CDR3 amino acids: CASSEVGQDFF. CDR3 DNA: TGTGCCAGCAGTGAAGTTGGCCAGGATTTCTTT.

This clone was counted once. The chain recombines TRBV5-1 with TRBJ2-4; a possible D gene is TRBD1 (5 bases). Trimming pared 0 bases from V and 1 base from J, leaving 14 bases between. This CDR3 contains 17 residues. The germline gives CDR1 SGHRS, CDR2 YFSETQ. The CDR3 region is CASSLEVRVGAKNIQYF. CDR3 nucleotide sequence: TGCGCCAGCAGCTTGGAAGTCAGGGTAGGGGCCAAAAACATTCAGTACTTC.

This chain joins TRBV5-1 and TRBJ2-5, with D unclear. Trimming took 4 bases from V and 7 from J, leaving 8 bases between them. This CDR3 spans 11 amino acids. CDR1 and CDR2 (germline): SGHRS, YFSETQ. In DNA form, the CDR3 reads TGCGCCAGCAGCACGACGGGGACCCAGTACTTC. The encoded protein is CASSTTGTQYF.

This clone was counted between two and nine times. The genes are TRBV7-3 and TRBJ2-1; 7 bases are shared with TRBD2. The CDR3 sequence is 16 residues long. V lost 0 bases to trimming and J lost 5 bases; unmatched junction nucleotides: 7. Germline V gene data show CDR1 as SGHTA and CDR2 as FQGTGA. CDR3 bases: TGTGCCAGCAGCTTAACGGCGGGACTACCAGACAATGAGCAGTTCTTC. This encodes CASSLTAGLPDNEQFF.

The gene calls are TRBV30 and TRBJ2-7, with D maybe TRBD2 (5 bases). This CDR3 region has 12 residues. Trimming took off 5 bases at V and 2 bases at J, with 10 bases between the two ends. Germline V lookup: CDR1 GTSNPN, CDR2 SVGIG (reference sequence). CDR3 in amino acids: CAWSTGTYEQYF. The CDR3 nucleotides read TGTGCCTGGTCCACCGGGACCTACGAGCAGTACTTC. The full variable domain, in which reference TRBV30 and TRBJ2-7 provide the parts outside the CDR3, is SQTIHQWPATLVQPVGSPLSLECTVEGTSNPNLYWYRQAAGRGLQLLFYSVGIGQISSEVPQNLSASRPQDRQFILSSKKLLLSDSGFYLCAWSTGTYEQYFGPGTRLTVT.

The chain has TRBV7-9 and TRBJ2-2; 8 bases match TRBD1. Germline V gene data show CDR1 as SEHNR and CDR2 as FQNEAQ (reference sequence). CDR3 length: 15 residues. V trimming: 2 bases; J trimming: 2 bases; junction bases outside the gene matches: 1. The CDR3: CASSLPGGNTGELFF. The CDR3 nucleotides read TGTGCCAGCAGCTTACCAGGGGGCAACACCGGGGAGCTGTTTTTT.

The chain carries TRBV28 and TRBJ2-5; D gene ambiguous. V lost 2 bases and J lost 3, with 7 bases in between. Germline CDR1 MDHEN, CDR2 SYDVKM. CDR3 length: 13 amino acids. CDR3 in DNA: TGTGCCAGCAGTTTAGGCGGAGAAGAGACCCAGTACTTC. This gives the protein CASSLGGEETQYF.

This sequence joins TRBV7-6 and TRBJ2-7; 8 bases agree with TRBD1. This CDR3 has 14 amino acids. CDR1 and CDR2 (germline): SGHVS, FNYEAQ. V lost 5 bases and J lost 2; bases outside the gene matches: 5. The CDR3 here is CASSPGTGTYEQYF. The CDR3 DNA sequence: TGTGCCAGCAGCCCCGGGACAGGAACCTACGAGCAGTACTTC.

The chain uses TRBV18 and TRBJ1-1; D is undetermined. The V gene's germline CDR1 is KGHSH and CDR2 LQKENI. V was trimmed by 3 bases and J by 0 bases, leaving 8 bases between them. CDR3 length equals 14 residues. The CDR3 is CASSPRQVNTEAFF. DNA of the CDR3: TGTGCCAGCTCACCGCGCCAGGTGAACACTGAAGCTTTCTTT.

This chain uses TRBV5-6 with TRBJ2-7; the D gene is possibly TRBD1 (6 bases). This CDR3 has 12 amino acids. Trimming removed 6 bases from V and 4 bases from J, with 11 bases in between. Germline V lookup: CDR1 SGHDT, CDR2 YYEEEE. The CDR3 nucleotides are TGTGCCAGCAATCTACAGGGATACGAGCAGTACGTC. Protein sequence: CASNLQGYEQYV.

This clone came up a few times. This chain joins TRBV4-2 and TRBJ1-1; tentatively, D is TRBD1 (5 bases). Per the germline V gene, CDR1 is LGHNA and CDR2 is YNFKEQ. V lost 1 base to trimming and J lost 3 bases, with 15 bases between them. The CDR3 loop spans 16 amino acids. Here the CDR3 reads CASSQGSGDQDTEAFF. The CDR3 DNA follows: TGTGCCAGCAGCCAAGGAAGCGGGGACCAAGACACTGAAGCTTTCTTT.

The chain recombines TRBV9 with TRBJ2-5; 9 nucleotides align to TRBD1. The ends lost 4 bases at V and 4 bases at J; junction bases unmatched: 8. The CDR3 spans 15 residues. The germline CDR1 and CDR2 sequences are SGDLS and YYNGEE. This CDR3 reads CASSLGQGKGETQYF. The CDR3, as DNA: TGTGCCAGCAGCCTCGGACAGGGGAAGGGAGAGACCCAGTACTTC.

The rearrangement links TRBV10-1 to TRBJ2-5; a possible D gene is TRBD1 (6 bases). Trimming cost V 9 bases and J 2 bases, with 10 bases left between them. The CDR3 runs to 12 residues. The germline V gene has CDR1 WNHNN and CDR2 SYGVQD (reference sequence). The CDR3 coding sequence is TGCGCCAGGGGACACCTTCAAGAGACCCAGTACTTC. It codes for CARGHLQETQYF.

CDR3 sequence: CASSWTGSYEQYV. CDR3 sequence (DNA): TGTGCCAGCAGCTGGACAGGTTCCTACGAGCAGTACGTC. The chain links TRBV5-6 to TRBJ2-7; 7 nucleotides agree with TRBD1. The CDR3 length is 13 residues. The junction had 1 base not matched to a gene; V was cut back by 3 bases and J by 1 base. Per germline, CDR1 SGHDT and CDR2 YYEEEE.

This clone showed up just a few times. This chain uses TRBV27 with TRBJ1-5, with D maybe TRBD1 (6 bases). Germline CDR1 MNHEY, CDR2 SMNVEV (reference sequence). V shed 8 bases and J shed 3 bases, with 17 bases lying between them. This CDR3 contains 15 residues. The CDR3 sequence: CASRDATGDNQPQHF. The CDR3 bases are TGTGCCAGCCGGGACGCGACAGGAGACAATCAGCCCCAGCATTTT.

The chain recombines TRBV5-1 with TRBJ2-1; TRBD2 matches 7 bases. The CDR3 runs 16 residues. CDR1 and CDR2 (germline): SGHRS, YFSETQ. The J segment lost 5 bases and the V segment lost 0 bases, leaving 8 bases of the junction unmatched. Written as DNA, the CDR3 is TGCGCCAGCAGCTTGGCTGCGGGGGAGGGTCACAATGAGCAGTTCTTC. Protein sequence: CASSLAAGEGHNEQFF.

The gene calls are TRBV7-2 and TRBJ2-5, with TRBD2 as a possible D gene (7 bases). Germline-derived CDR1 and CDR2 are SGHTA and FQGNSA. The V gene lost 1 base and the J gene lost 5 bases, with 17 bases spanning the gap. CDR3 length: 16 residues. This CDR3 reads CASSLVGRGAMETQYF. For the CDR3, the DNA is TGTGCCAGCAGCTTAGTCGGCCGGGGGGCTATGGAGACCCAGTACTTC.